This T cell receptor (beta chain) was recovered during a study of identical twins. Findings of the study overall: The study drew conclusions from cross-sectional statistical analysis, not from following the same donors. For out-of-frame alpha sequences shared by twins, low generation probability was in excess.

After template switching added a universal primer site, the resulting cDNA carried unique molecular identifiers. TCRdb reanalysed the 5' RACE reads using MiXCR and keeps one entry per CDR3 protein. The table has 420,000 or so distinct CDR3 sequences, around 20% seen once; the top ten hold less than 15%. The table lists this clonotype with many counts. Its antigen remains unknown. V lost 1 base to trimming and J lost 3 bases; unmatched junction nucleotides: 0. Germline V gene data show CDR1 as SGHRS and CDR2 as YFSETQ. This CDR3 is built from 15 residues. The origin of this receptor is a man in his forties or fifties in good health. The V and J genes are TRBV5-1 and TRBJ2-5; 13 nucleotides match TRBD2. Material: naive T cells sorted from blood. CDR3 in amino acids: CASSLTSGGEETQYF. CDR3 in DNA: TGCGCCAGCAGCTTGACTAGCGGGGGGGAAGAGACCCAGTACTTC.